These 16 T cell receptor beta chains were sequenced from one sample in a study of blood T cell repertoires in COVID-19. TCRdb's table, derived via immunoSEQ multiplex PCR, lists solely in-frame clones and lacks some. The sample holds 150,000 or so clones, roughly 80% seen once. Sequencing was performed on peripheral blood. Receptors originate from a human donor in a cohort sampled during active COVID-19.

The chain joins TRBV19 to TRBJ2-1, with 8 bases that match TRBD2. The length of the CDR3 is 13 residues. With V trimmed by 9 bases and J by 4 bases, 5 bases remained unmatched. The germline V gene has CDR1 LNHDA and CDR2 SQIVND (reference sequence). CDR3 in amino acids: CASQRGFYNEQFF. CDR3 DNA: TGTGCCAGCCAGCGGGGGTTTTACAATGAGCAGTTCTTC.

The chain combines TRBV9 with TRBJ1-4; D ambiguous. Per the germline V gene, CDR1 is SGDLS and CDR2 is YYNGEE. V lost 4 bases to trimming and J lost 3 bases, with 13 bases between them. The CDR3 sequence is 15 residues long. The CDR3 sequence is CASSSLVGPNEKLFF. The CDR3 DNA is TGTGCCAGCAGCTCACTTGTGGGCCCTAATGAAAAACTGTTTTTT. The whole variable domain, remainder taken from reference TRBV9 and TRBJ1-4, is DSGVTQTPKHLITATGQRVTLRCSPRSGDLSVYWYQQSLDQGLQFLIQYYNGEERAKGNILERFSAQQFPDLHSELNLSSLELGDSALYFCASSSLVGPNEKLFFGSGTQLSVL.

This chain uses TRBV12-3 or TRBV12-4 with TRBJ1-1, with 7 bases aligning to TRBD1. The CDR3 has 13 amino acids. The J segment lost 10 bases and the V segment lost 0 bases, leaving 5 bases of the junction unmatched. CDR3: CASSLAQGTGAFF. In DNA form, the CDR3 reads TGTGCCAGCAGTTTAGCACAGGGGACGGGAGCTTTCTTT.

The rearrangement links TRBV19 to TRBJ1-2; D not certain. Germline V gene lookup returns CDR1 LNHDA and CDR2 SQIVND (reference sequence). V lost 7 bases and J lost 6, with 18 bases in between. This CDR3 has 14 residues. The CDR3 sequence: CASTPPGVRHGYTF. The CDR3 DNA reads TGTGCCAGTACCCCTCCCGGGGTGAGGCATGGCTACACCTTC. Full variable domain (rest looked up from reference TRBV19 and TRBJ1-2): DGGITQSPKYLFRKEGQNVTLSCEQNLNHDAMYWYRQDPGQGLRLIYYSQIVNDFQKGDIAEGYSVSREKKESFPLTVTSAQKNPTAFYLCASTPPGVRHGYTFGSGTRLTVV.

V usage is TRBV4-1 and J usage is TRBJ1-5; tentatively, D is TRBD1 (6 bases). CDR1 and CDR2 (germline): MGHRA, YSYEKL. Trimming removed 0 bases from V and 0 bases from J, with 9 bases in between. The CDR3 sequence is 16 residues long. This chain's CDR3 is CASSQDGTNSNQPQHF. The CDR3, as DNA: TGCGCCAGCAGCCAAGACGGGACAAATAGCAATCAGCCCCAGCATTTT.

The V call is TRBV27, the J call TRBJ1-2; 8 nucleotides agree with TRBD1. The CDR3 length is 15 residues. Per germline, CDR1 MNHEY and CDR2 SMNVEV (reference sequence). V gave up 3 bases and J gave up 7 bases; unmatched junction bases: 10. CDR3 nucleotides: TGTGCCAGCAGTTTCGGACAGGGCGGTTTAACTGGCTACACCTTC. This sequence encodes CASSFGQGGLTGYTF.

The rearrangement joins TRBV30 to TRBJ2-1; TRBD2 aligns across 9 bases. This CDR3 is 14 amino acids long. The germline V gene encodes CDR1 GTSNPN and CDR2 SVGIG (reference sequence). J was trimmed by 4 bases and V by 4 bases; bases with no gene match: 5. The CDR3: CAWKAGGSYNEQFF. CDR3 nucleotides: TGTGCCTGGAAGGCGGGGGGGTCTTACAATGAGCAGTTCTTC.

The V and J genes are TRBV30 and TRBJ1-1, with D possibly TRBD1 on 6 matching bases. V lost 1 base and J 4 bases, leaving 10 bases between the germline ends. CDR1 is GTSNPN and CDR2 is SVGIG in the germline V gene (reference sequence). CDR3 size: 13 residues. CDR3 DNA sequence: TGTGCCTGGAGTGGACAGGCGGGCACTGAAGCTTTCTTT. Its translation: CAWSGQAGTEAFF.

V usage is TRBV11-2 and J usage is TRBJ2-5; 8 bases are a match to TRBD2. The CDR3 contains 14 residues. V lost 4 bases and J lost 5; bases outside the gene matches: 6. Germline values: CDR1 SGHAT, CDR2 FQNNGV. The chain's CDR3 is CASSSPRGVETQYF. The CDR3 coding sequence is TGTGCCAGCAGCTCCCCGCGGGGGGTGGAGACCCAGTACTTC.

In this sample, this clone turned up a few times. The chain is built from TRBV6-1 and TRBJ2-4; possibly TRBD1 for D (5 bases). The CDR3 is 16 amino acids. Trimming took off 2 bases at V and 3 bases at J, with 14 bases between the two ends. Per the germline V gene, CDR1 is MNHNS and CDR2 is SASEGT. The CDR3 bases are TGTGCCAGCAGTGAAACATGGGGCGAGATCAAAAACATTCAGTACTTC. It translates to CASSETWGEIKNIQYF.

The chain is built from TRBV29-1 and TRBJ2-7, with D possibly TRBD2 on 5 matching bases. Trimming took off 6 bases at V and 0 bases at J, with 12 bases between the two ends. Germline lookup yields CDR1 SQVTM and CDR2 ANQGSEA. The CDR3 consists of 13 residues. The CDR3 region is CSVRTGSSYEQYF. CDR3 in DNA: TGCAGCGTCCGGACGGGGAGCTCCTACGAGCAGTACTTC.

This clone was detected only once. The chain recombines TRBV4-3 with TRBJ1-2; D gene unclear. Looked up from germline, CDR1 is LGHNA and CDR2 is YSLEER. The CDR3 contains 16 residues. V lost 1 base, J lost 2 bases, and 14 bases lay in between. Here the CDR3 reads CASSQGEKGSNYGYTF. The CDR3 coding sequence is TGCGCCAGCAGCCAAGGGGAGAAGGGCTCAAACTATGGCTACACCTTC.

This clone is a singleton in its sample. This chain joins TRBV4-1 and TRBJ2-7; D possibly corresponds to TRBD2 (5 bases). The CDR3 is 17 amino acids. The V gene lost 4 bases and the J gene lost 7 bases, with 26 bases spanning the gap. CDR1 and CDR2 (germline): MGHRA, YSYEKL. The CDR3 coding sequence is TGCGCCAGCAGCCGAGGAGGAGTACGGGCCTCCCCGGAGGAGCAGTACTTC. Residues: CASSRGGVRASPEEQYF.

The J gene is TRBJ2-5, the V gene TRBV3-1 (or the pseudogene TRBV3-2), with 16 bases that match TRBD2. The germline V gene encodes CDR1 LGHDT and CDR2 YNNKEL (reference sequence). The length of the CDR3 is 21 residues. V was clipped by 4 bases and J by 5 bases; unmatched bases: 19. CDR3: CASSRFVPGTSGGAVAETQYF. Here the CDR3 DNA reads TGTGCCAGCAGCCGCTTCGTCCCCGGGACTAGCGGGGGGGCTGTGGCCGAGACCCAGTACTTC.

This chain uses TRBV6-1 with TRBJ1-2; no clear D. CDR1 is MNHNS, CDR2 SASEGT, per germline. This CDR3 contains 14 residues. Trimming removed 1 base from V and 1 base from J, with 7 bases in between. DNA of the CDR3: TGTGCCAGCAGTGAAGTGACGGGTAACTATGGCTACACCTTC. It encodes CASSEVTGNYGYTF.

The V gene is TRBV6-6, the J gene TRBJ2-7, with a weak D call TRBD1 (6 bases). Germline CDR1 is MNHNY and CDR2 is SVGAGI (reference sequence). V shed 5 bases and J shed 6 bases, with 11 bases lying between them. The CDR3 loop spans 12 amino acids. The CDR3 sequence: CASSRGQTEQYF. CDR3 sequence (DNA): TGTGCCAGCAGTCGCGGACAGACCGAGCAGTACTTC.